A selection of T cell receptor beta chains follows, all from one sample in a study of T cells after yellow fever vaccination. TCRdb itself ran the 5' RACE reads through MiXCR, one entry per CDR3 protein. The data contain hundreds of thousands of distinct CDR3 sequences, 3.6% of them singletons. The source was PBMCs, collected on the day of the yellow fever booster vaccination. The source is a young man who received the YFV17D yellow fever vaccine. The CDR3 runs from the conserved cysteine through the conserved F or W. The D gene is left open where the match is weak. Expanded clones get a size class; other rows say once, few or many, or leave the size out.

CDR3nt | CDR3aa | j_gene | v_gene | d_gene | abundance
TGTGCCAGCAGGGGGACAGGTGATGGCTACACCTTC | CASRGTGDGYTF | TRBJ1-2 | TRBV2 | TRBD1 | many
TGTGCCACCAGCAGAGAGGCTCAGGGAGGAGAGACCCAGTACTTC | CATSREAQGGETQYF | TRBJ2-5 | TRBV15 | NA | many
TGCGCCAGCAGCCAGGTACAGGGGGCTCCCACTCACAATGAGCAGTTCTTC | CASSQVQGAPTHNEQFF | TRBJ2-1 | TRBV4-3 | TRBD1 | few
TGCAGTGCTAGAGATTTAATGAACACTGAAGCTTTCTTT | CSARDLMNTEAFF | TRBJ1-1 | TRBV20-1 | NA | NA
TGTGCCATCAGTGGGCAGGGCACTGAAGCTTTCTTT | CAISGQGTEAFF | TRBJ1-1 | TRBV10-3 | NA | many
TGCGCCAGCAGCCAAGACGGTAGGCCCACAGATACGCAGTATTTT | CASSQDGRPTDTQYF | TRBJ2-3 | TRBV4-3 | NA | many
TGTGCCAGCAGCTTCCCCCTCAACTCAGGGTACAATGAGCAGTTCTTC | CASSFPLNSGYNEQFF | TRBJ2-1 | TRBV11-2 | NA | many
TGTGCCAGCAGCACCAGGGATACCACTGAAGCTTTCTTT | CASSTRDTTEAFF | TRBJ1-1 | TRBV7-9 | NA | few
TGCAGCGTTCGACGGGACAGTAGCAATGAGCAGTTCTTC | CSVRRDSSNEQFF | TRBJ2-1 | TRBV29-1 | TRBD1 | many
TGTGCCAGCAGTGGGGGACAGCTTAACTATGGCTACACCTTC | CASSGGQLNYGYTF | TRBJ1-2 | TRBV2 | TRBD1 | few